These 24 T cell receptor beta chains were all obtained from the same sample, sequenced in a study of tumor and adjacent non-tumor tissue in lung cancer. The template was RNA from unsorted bulk tissue. This non-tumor lung sample came from over 3 cm beyond the tumor edge. Three rounds of nested PCR, following a modified ARM-PCR protocol, produced the TCRbeta library. TCRdb redid the calling of the multiplex PCR reads with MiXCR, one entry per CDR3 protein. Among over 80,000 distinct CDR3 sequences listed, more than 80% were seen once. Input material: distant non-tumor lung tissue. The receptors originated from a man in his sixties with small cell lung cancer.

The J gene is TRBJ2-1, the V gene TRBV6-1; D is perhaps TRBD1 or TRBD2 (6 bases each). This CDR3 has 15 residues. CDR1 and CDR2 from the germline V gene are MNHNS and SASEGT. Trimming pared 4 bases from V and 10 bases from J, leaving 20 bases between. The DNA for the CDR3 is TGTGCCAGCAGTGGCGGGACATTTAACATCGAAGAGCAGTTCTTC. It encodes CASSGGTFNIEEQFF.

As for this clonotype: An end of the junction does not agree with germline; a read error may underlie this. The gene calls are TRBV4-2 and TRBJ2-2, with 8 bases identical to TRBD2. Germline V gene lookup returns CDR1 LGHNA and CDR2 YNFKEQ. The CDR3 totals 15 residues. CDR3 nucleotide sequence: TGCGTCAGCAAACTAGCGGCAGATGATGGCGGGGAGCTGTTTTTT. Its translation: CVSKLAADDGGELFF.

The count of this clonotype is one. Relative to the germline gene, one junction end is altered; a read error may explain this. The V and J genes are TRBV10-3 and TRBJ2-3; TRBD2 matches 9 bases. From germline, CDR1 is ENHRY and CDR2 SYGVKD. The CDR3 length is 14 residues. CDR3 DNA sequence: TGTGCCATCAGGGCGGGAGGGTCCATAGATAGGCAGTATTTT. This sequence encodes CAIRAGGSIDRQYF.

The CDR3: CASTRGVSYEQYF. CDR3 sequence (DNA): TGTGCCAGCACTAGGGGAGTATCATACGAGCAGTACTTC. The chain combines TRBV6-5 with TRBJ2-7, with D perhaps TRBD1 or TRBD2 (5 bases each). The CDR3 is 13 residues long. From germline, CDR1 is MNHEY and CDR2 SVGAGI. V was shortened by 7 bases and J by 4 bases, with 14 bases between the two germline ends.

The rearrangement joins TRBV12-3 or TRBV12-4 to TRBJ2-1, with D possibly matching TRBD2 (6 bases). The CDR3 extends over 14 amino acids. V was shortened by 7 bases and J by 7 bases, with 17 bases between the two germline ends. CDR3 residues: CASTGRHGINEQFF. In nucleotides, the CDR3 is TGTGCCAGCACAGGGAGGCACGGAATTAATGAGCAGTTCTTC.

The V gene is TRBV20-1, the J gene TRBJ2-5; TRBD2 agrees at 9 bases. Germline V gene lookup returns CDR1 DFQATT and CDR2 SNEGSKA (reference sequence). This CDR3 contains 15 residues. Trimming at V came to 5 bases and at J to 3 bases, leaving 10 bases not matched to a gene. CDR3 sequence: CSAWLTSGGEETQYF. The DNA of the CDR3 is TGCAGTGCTTGGCTGACTAGCGGAGGGGAAGAGACCCAGTACTTC.

This chain links TRBV6-5 with TRBJ1-1; D gene ambiguous. Germline V lookup: CDR1 MNHEY, CDR2 SVGAGI. The CDR3 has 13 amino acids. V lost 4 bases, J lost 7 bases, and 13 bases lay in between. CDR3 protein: CASSSTIGFEAFF. CDR3 DNA sequence: TGTGCCAGCAGTTCTACGATAGGGTTTGAAGCTTTCTTT.

On this clonotype: The junction departs from the called germline gene at one end, perhaps through a read error. CDR3 in amino acids: CVSSVPLHSTEAFF. CDR3 nucleotides: TGTGTCAGCAGCGTCCCCCTCCACAGCACTGAAGCTTTCTTT. V and J are TRBV11-2 and TRBJ1-1; no clear D gene. The CDR3 runs to 14 residues. Germline assignment: CDR1 SGHAT and CDR2 FQNNGV.

The chain has TRBV6-1 and TRBJ2-5, with D uncertain. The CDR3 has 17 residues. V was cut by 4 bases and J by 4 bases, with 22 bases left in between. Germline V lookup: CDR1 MNHNS, CDR2 SASEGT. As DNA, the CDR3 is TGTGCCAGCAGTGGAATTCGGCTAACCGGAGATGGAGAGACCCAGTACTTC. It yields the protein CASSGIRLTGDGETQYF.

A word on this clonotype: A much bigger clone sits one base away, suggesting this may be a read error. V gene TRBV20-1 combines with J gene TRBJ1-4; 8 bases are shared with TRBD1. In germline, CDR1 is DFQATT, CDR2 SNEGSKA (reference sequence). There are 15 residues in the CDR3. The CDR3 region has the DNA TGCGGTGCTCGAATGGACAGGGTGGCTAATGAAAAACTGTTTTTT. This translates into CGARMDRVANEKLFF.

Note on this clonotype: One end of the junction is discordant with germline, which a read error may explain. V usage is TRBV5-4 and J usage is TRBJ2-7; TRBD2 might be the D (5 bases). This CDR3 has 13 amino acids. Germline-derived CDR1 and CDR2 are SGHNT and YYREEE (reference sequence). CDR3 DNA: TGTGCCAGCAGCTTGGTCCCCTCCGGGGAGCAGTGCTTC. It specifies CASSLVPSGEQCF.

The V and J genes are TRBV29-1 and TRBJ1-5; D ambiguous. Trimming shortened V by 7 bases and J by 5 bases, and 15 bases separated the two germline ends. The CDR3 is made up of 13 amino acids. CDR1 is SQVTM and CDR2 is ANQGSEA in the germline V gene. In DNA, the CDR3 is TGCAGCGCGAGGCCAGGCACTGATCAGCCCCAGCATTTT. It specifies CSARPGTDQPQHF.

Only a few counts were recorded for this clonotype. A much larger clone differs by one base, so this may be a read error. The V call is TRBV5-1, the J call TRBJ2-2; D is perhaps TRBD1 (5 bases). The germline V gene encodes CDR1 SGHRS and CDR2 YFSETQ. The CDR3 is 14 residues long. CDR3: CTSSPQGVTGELFF. The CDR3 nucleotides are TGCACCAGCAGTCCCCAAGGGGTCACCGGGGAGCTGTTTTTT.

Concerning this clonotype itself: One end of the junction varies from germline; a read error may be responsible. This chain links TRBV4-1 with TRBJ2-7, with a tentative D call TRBD1 (6 bases). Germline values: CDR1 MGHRA, CDR2 YSYEKL. The length of the CDR3 is 15 residues. The CDR3 DNA reads TGCGTCAGCAGAGGGGGAGTCAGTGGTACCTACGAACAGTACTTC. Protein sequence: CVSRGGVSGTYEQYF.

V usage is TRBV6-6 and J usage is TRBJ1-3; 8 bases are a match to TRBD1. V dropped 4 bases and J dropped 10; count of bases not matched to a gene: 9. The germline V gene encodes CDR1 MNHNY and CDR2 SVGAGI (reference sequence). The CDR3 runs to 14 residues. CDR3 protein: CASSFCDRGYTIYF. The CDR3 nucleotides are TGTGCCAGCAGTTTCTGCGACAGGGGATATACCATATATTTT.

Points on this clonotype: At one end the junction does not follow the germline gene, possibly because of a read error. J is TRBJ2-1 and V is TRBV6-5; D assignment may be TRBD1 or TRBD2 (5 bases each). The CDR3 runs 15 residues. Germline lookup yields CDR1 MNHEY and CDR2 SVGAGI. The CDR3 DNA is TGTGCCAGCAGTTACCCTGGGGGAGTGGGTGATGAGCAGTTATTC. It is translated as CASSYPGGVGDEQLF.

As regards this clonotype: Germline is not matched at one junction end, which may reflect a read error. The gene calls are TRBV6-6 and TRBJ1-2, with 9 bases lining up with TRBD1. The CDR3 contains 14 residues. Germline CDR1 is MNHNY and CDR2 is SVGAGI (reference sequence). CDR3 sequence: CVSAQQGADYGYTF. As DNA, the CDR3 is TGTGTCAGCGCCCAACAGGGGGCAGACTATGGCTACACCTTC.

This sequence joins TRBV29-1 and TRBJ2-3; a possible D gene is TRBD2 (6 bases). Per germline, CDR1 SQVTM and CDR2 ANQGSEA. The CDR3 length is 13 residues. Trimming cost V 6 bases and J 4 bases, with 14 bases left between them. The DNA of the CDR3 is TGCAGCGTGGAGACTAGTGGGGCAGATACGCAGTATTTT. It encodes CSVETSGADTQYF.

On this clonotype: One end of the junction varies from germline; a read error may be responsible. The V call is TRBV12-3 or TRBV12-4, the J call TRBJ2-3; 9 nucleotides line up with TRBD2. The CDR3 covers 14 residues. In DNA form, the CDR3 reads TGTGCCAGCAGTCGTAGCGGGGGCACAGATACGCAATATTTT. It is translated as CASSRSGGTDTQYF.

The CDR3 DNA reads TGCAGTGCTGATAGCGGCGCGGGGGACCCGTTAGCTGAGTACTTC. It specifies CSADSGAGDPLAEYF. The chain carries TRBV29-1 and TRBJ2-5; 7 bases line up with TRBD2. CDR3 length equals 15 residues. Germline CDR1 SQVTM, CDR2 ANQGSEA.

Turning to this clonotype: The germline gene is not matched at one end of the junction; a read error may be the cause. The chain joins TRBV6-5 to TRBJ2-7; TRBD2 is a possible D gene (5 bases). CDR1 and CDR2 from the germline V gene are MNHEY and SVGAGI. The CDR3 runs 14 residues. The CDR3 protein is CAISYSIGDYEQYF. CDR3 DNA: TGTGCCATCAGTTACTCGATCGGGGACTACGAGCAGTACTTC.

V and J are TRBV12-3 or TRBV12-4 and TRBJ2-1; TRBD2 matches at 10 bases. The CDR3 loop spans 16 amino acids. V lost 5 bases and J lost 6; bases outside the gene matches: 10. In DNA form, the CDR3 reads TGTGCCAGCAGTCCCCTTCTAGCGGGAGCCTGCAATGAGCAGTTCTTC. Its protein product is CASSPLLAGACNEQFF.

Comments on this clonotype: The CDR3 does not end in the conserved phenylalanine or tryptophan, so this is likely a read error. The V call is TRBV6-2 or TRBV6-3, the J call TRBJ2-4; 14 bases map to TRBD2. The germline V gene encodes CDR1 MNHEY and CDR2 SVGEGT. The CDR3 is made up of 18 amino acids. CDR3 sequence: CASSYSGLAGDNANNQYL. CDR3 DNA: TGTGCCAGCAGTTATTCGGGACTAGCGGGAGATAACGCAAACAATCAGTACCTC.

This clonotype was observed a single time. This may be a read error: a much more frequent sequence differs by one nucleotide. V gene TRBV20-1 combines with J gene TRBJ1-1; D is uncertain. This CDR3 contains 12 residues. Trimming left V 6 bases short and J 0 bases short, with 8 bases between. The germline V gene has CDR1 DFQATT and CDR2 SNEGSKA (reference sequence). CDR3 DNA: TGCAGTGCCGAGCGGGTGAACACTGAAGCTTTCTTT. This codes for CSAERVNTEAFF.